This TCR beta chain is drawn from a study of cytomegalovirus exposure and HLA in healthy donors. This CDR3 is 14 amino acids long. Looked up from germline, CDR1 is SGHTS and CDR2 is YDEGEE. The ends were cut back, 1 base at V and 6 bases at J, with 13 bases in the middle. Concerning this clone: The target antigen is unknown.

Points from the study as a whole: The investigators catalogued 150 to 200 TCR beta chains as cytomegalovirus-associated. Association of a missense DCLRE1C variant with TCR beta V- and J-gene trimming was reported in a later analysis.

Use of 60 Vbeta and 13 Jbeta primers characterized the PCR. Only in-frame clones appear in the TCRdb table, and some are missing; sequencing was by immunoSEQ multiplex PCR. The sample lists 150,000 to 200,000 clones, 70% to 85% seen once, with under 2.5% in the top ten. Sampled while nominally healthy, donors likely had unrecorded immune exposures. The receptor comes from a human donor in good health. The chain links TRBV5-8 to TRBJ1-2; no clear D. Sample: PBMCs. The CDR3 DNA sequence: TGTGCCAGCAGCTTGAGTGGCAGGATCCATGGCTACACCTTC. This sequence encodes CASSLSGRIHGYTF.